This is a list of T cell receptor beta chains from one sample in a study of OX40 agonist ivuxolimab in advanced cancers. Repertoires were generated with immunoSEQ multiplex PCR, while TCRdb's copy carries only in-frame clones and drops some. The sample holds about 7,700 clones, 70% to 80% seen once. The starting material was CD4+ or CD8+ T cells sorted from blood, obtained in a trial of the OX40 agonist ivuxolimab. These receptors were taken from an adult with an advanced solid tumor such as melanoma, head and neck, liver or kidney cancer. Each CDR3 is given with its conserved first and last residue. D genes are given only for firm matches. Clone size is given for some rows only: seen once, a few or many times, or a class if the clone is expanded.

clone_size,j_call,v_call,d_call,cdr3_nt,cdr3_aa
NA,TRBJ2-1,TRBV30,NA,TGTGTGCGGGGGCACAGGGGAACCTACAATGAGCAGTTCTTC,CVRGHRGTYNEQFF
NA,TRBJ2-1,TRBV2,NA,TGTGCCAGCAGTGCGGGGGGCCCCGGGAATGAGCAGTTCTTC,CASSAGGPGNEQFF
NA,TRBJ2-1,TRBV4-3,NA,TGCGCCAGCAGCCAAGACGTTCACGGTGGAGGCTACAATGAGCAGTTCTTC,CASSQDVHGGGYNEQFF
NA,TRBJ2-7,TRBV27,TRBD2,TGTGCCAGCAGTTTTTCCGCGGGAGGGGTCGAGCAGTACTTC,CASSFSAGGVEQYF
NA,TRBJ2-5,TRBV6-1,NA,TGTGCCAGCAGTGATCTACGAGGTGGTCCCCAAGAGACCCAGTACTTC,CASSDLRGGPQETQYF
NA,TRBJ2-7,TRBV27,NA,TGTGCCAGCAGTTTAATGGGGGACGAGCAGTACTTC,CASSLMGDEQYF
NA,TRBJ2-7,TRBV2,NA,TGTGCCAGCAGGGCTCTGACGGACCGCTCCTACGAGCAGTACTTC,CASRALTDRSYEQYF
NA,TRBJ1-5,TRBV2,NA,TGTGCCAGCAGTGAACGGGGGGTTGGGATTAGCAATCAGCCCCAGCATTTT,CASSERGVGISNQPQHF
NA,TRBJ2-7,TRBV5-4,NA,TGTGCCAGCAGCGATGGGGCAGGGGTTTACTACGAGCAGTACTTC,CASSDGAGVYYEQYF
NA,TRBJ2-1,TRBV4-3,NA,TGCGCCAGCAGCCAAGATCGGAGCACCCCCCGGTACAATGAGCAGTTCTTC,CASSQDRSTPRYNEQFF
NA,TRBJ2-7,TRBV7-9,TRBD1,TGTGCCAGCAGCCGCCCAGGGGGAAGGGAGCAGTACTTC,CASSRPGGREQYF
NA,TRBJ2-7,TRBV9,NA,TGTGCCAGCAGCGGCCGGGACTCGACTTTCTACGAGCAGTACTTC,CASSGRDSTFYEQYF
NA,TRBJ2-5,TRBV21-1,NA,TGTGCCAGCAGCAACGACAGGGTTCGGGAGACCCAGTACTTC,CASSNDRVRETQYF
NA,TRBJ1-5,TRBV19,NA,TGTGCCAGTAGGACCAGGGTGGGGAGCAATCAGCCCCAGCATTTT,CASRTRVGSNQPQHF
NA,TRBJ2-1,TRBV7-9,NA,TGTGCCAGCAGCTTACAGCTAGATGAGCAGTTCTTC,CASSLQLDEQFF
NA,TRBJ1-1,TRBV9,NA,TGTGCCAGCAGCAACGGACGGAAAGGGGAGGGGACTGAAGCTTTCTTT,CASSNGRKGEGTEAFF
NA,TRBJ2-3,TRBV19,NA,TGTGCCAGTAGCGATTACCAAGACAGAGTTAGCACAGATACGCAGTATTTT,CASSDYQDRVSTDTQYF
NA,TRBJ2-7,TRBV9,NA,TGTGCCAGCAGCGTAGGCGGGACAGTCCACGAGCAGTACTTC,CASSVGGTVHEQYF
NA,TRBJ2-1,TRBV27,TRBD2,TGTGCCAGCAGTGCCGGGGGGTCCTACAATGAGCAGTTCTTC,CASSAGGSYNEQFF
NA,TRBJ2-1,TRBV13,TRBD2,TGTGCCAGCAGCTTGCGGACTAGCAGGGACAATGAGCAGTTCTTC,CASSLRTSRDNEQFF
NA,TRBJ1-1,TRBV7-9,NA,TGTGCCAGCAGCTTAGCAGCCGGGATCCCTGAAGCTTTCTTT,CASSLAAGIPEAFF
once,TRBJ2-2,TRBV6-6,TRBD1,TGTGCCAGCAGACCCGACAGGGGACCTCGTACCGGGGAGCTGTTTTTT,CASRPDRGPRTGELFF
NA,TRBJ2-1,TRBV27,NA,TGTGCCAGCAGTTATCGGCTCCTAGTCCATGGGCAGTTCTTC,CASSYRLLVHGQFF
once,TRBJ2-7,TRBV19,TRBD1,TGTGCCAGTAGTATTGGAAGTACAGGGGCGGCCGAGCAGTACTTC,CASSIGSTGAAEQYF
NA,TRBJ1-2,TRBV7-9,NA,TGTGCCAGCAGCCGCGACGTGAACTATGGCTACACCTTC,CASSRDVNYGYTF
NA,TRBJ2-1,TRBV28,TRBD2,TGTGCCAGCAGACAACCTCGCGGGGGGGCGAGCAATGAGCAGTTCTTC,CASRQPRGGASNEQFF
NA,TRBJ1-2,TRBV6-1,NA,TGTGCCAGCAGTGAAGAAGTGGGAGGGGACTATGGCTACACCTTC,CASSEEVGGDYGYTF
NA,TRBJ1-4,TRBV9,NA,TGTGCCAGCAGCGTAGGAGGATCAACTAATGAAAAACTGTTTTTT,CASSVGGSTNEKLFF
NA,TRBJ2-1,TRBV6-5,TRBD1,TGTGCCAGCAGCCCTCCGGACAGGGGGCGGAATGAGCAGTTCTTC,CASSPPDRGRNEQFF
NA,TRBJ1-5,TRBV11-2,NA,TGTGCCAGCAGCTTGTCCGCAGGGAGCAATCAGCCCCAGCATTTT,CASSLSAGSNQPQHF
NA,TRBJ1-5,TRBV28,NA,TGTGCCAGCAGTCCTTCTACTTATAGCAATCAGCCCCAGCATTTT,CASSPSTYSNQPQHF
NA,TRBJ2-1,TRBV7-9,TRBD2,TGTGCCAGCAGCCCGAGACTAGCGGGAGGATACAATGAGCAGTTCTTC,CASSPRLAGGYNEQFF
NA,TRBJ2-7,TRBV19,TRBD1,TGTGCCAGTAGTATCTGGGTCGGACAGGCCTACGAGCAGTACTTC,CASSIWVGQAYEQYF
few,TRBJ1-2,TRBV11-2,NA,TGTGCCAGCAGCTCAGGAAAGAACTATGGCTACACCTTC,CASSSGKNYGYTF
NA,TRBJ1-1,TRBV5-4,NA,TGTGCCAGCAGCATGGGACATCCAAGTGGGGAGAACACTGAAGCTTTCTTT,CASSMGHPSGENTEAFF
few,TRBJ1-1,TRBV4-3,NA,TGCGCCAGCAGCCACCCGGGCAGGAACACTGAAGCTTTCTTT,CASSHPGRNTEAFF
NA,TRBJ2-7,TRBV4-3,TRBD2,TGCGCCAGCAGCCAAGACTCTAGCGGGAGAGGATACGAGCAGTACTTC,CASSQDSSGRGYEQYF
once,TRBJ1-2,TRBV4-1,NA,TGCGCCAGCAGCCAAGAGATAGTCGAACTGAGGCCAGCTAAGGGCTACACCTTC,CASSQEIVELRPAKGYTF
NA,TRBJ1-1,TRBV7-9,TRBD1,TGCGCCAGCAGCCAACAAACAGGGGGCATCGGAGCTTTCTTT,CASSQQTGGIGAFF
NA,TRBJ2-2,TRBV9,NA,TGTGCCAGCAATACAGTGAACACCGGGGAGCTGTTTTTT,CASNTVNTGELFF
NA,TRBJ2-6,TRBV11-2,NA,TGTGCCAGCAGCCCCAGGGAGCCTGGGGCCAACGTCCTGACTTTC,CASSPREPGANVLTF
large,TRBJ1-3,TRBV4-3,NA,TGCGCCAGCAGCCAAGATGGTCTACCTGGAAACACCATATATTTT,CASSQDGLPGNTIYF
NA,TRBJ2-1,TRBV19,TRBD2,TGTGCCAGTAAGACGAGCGGGGCGAGCTACAATGAGCAGTTCTTC,CASKTSGASYNEQFF